A selection of T cell receptor beta chains follows, all from one sample in a study of shared clonotypes between healthy human individuals. Profiling relied on immunoSEQ multiplex PCR, and the TCRdb table lists in-frame clones only, not all of them. This table holds roughly 650,000 clones, about 96% found once. The sample taken for sequencing was naive CD8+ T cells sorted from blood. The source of these receptors is a woman between 25 and 40 years old in good health. CDR3s include the opening cysteine and the closing phenylalanine or tryptophan. D genes are given only for firm matches. Some rows mark clone size as missing; the rest say once, few, many or name a class of expanded clone.

cdr3_nt	cdr3_aa	clone_size	v_call	d_call	j_call
TGTGCCAGCAGTTTACCTGGGGGGCCCGGGGAGCTGTTTTTT	CASSLPGGPGELFF	.	TRBV27	.	TRBJ2-2
TGCGCCAGCAGCCGCCTGGGAAGCGATGAGCAGTTCTTC	CASSRLGSDEQFF	once	TRBV4-1	.	TRBJ2-1
TGTGCCAGCAGTTTCCCCCCTGGGCGGAACGAGCAGTACTTC	CASSFPPGRNEQYF	.	TRBV28	.	TRBJ2-7
TGTGCCAGTAGTCCCTTCGGGGGCGAGGGCCCCTACGAGCAGTACTTC	CASSPFGGEGPYEQYF	.	TRBV19	.	TRBJ2-7
TGTGCCAGCAGCGTAGCTGAGGGGGAGGGCCGAGAGACCCAGTACTTC	CASSVAEGEGRETQYF	.	TRBV9	.	TRBJ2-5
TGTGCCAGCAGTGGGCTAGCGGGAGGAGTAGATACGCAGTATTTT	CASSGLAGGVDTQYF	.	TRBV2	TRBD2	TRBJ2-3
TGTGCCAGCAGCTTAGAGGGCACAGATACGCAGTATTTT	CASSLEGTDTQYF	.	TRBV7-8	.	TRBJ2-3
TGTGCCACCAGCCCAGATAACCCGGGAATGACCCAGTACTTC	CATSPDNPGMTQYF	.	TRBV15	.	TRBJ2-5
TGTGCCAGCAGTTTGATGGGGATAGGCTACGAGCAGTACTTC	CASSLMGIGYEQYF	.	TRBV27	.	TRBJ2-7
TGTGCCAGCAGCCAATGGACAGGCGGGACCCAGTACTTC	CASSQWTGGTQYF	.	TRBV27	TRBD1	TRBJ2-5
TGTGCCAGTAGTTGGTGGAATGAGCAGTTCTTC	CASSWWNEQFF	once	TRBV19	.	TRBJ2-1
TGCGCCAGCAGTGAGCCGTATAATCAGCCCCAGCATTTT	CASSEPYNQPQHF	.	TRBV10-2	.	TRBJ1-5
TGCGCCAGCAGCCAAGTTGTCGGGGTTTCAGCGGCTGAAGCTTTCTTT	CASSQVVGVSAAEAFF	.	TRBV4-1	.	TRBJ1-1
TGTGCCAGCACCAGCGGGACATTAGAGTTCTTC	CASTSGTLEFF	.	TRBV27	.	TRBJ2-1
TGTGCCAGCTTGAGCTATGGCTACACCTTC	CASLSYGYTF	.	TRBV6-5	.	TRBJ1-2
TGTGCCAGCAGCTTCTTAATGAACACTGAAGCTTTCTTT	CASSFLMNTEAFF	.	TRBV5-6	.	TRBJ1-1
TGCGCCAGCAGCTGGGGGACCATGAACACTGAAGCTTTCTTT	CASSWGTMNTEAFF	.	TRBV5-1	.	TRBJ1-1
TGTGCCAGCAGTTCCCGGGACACCCAAGAGACCCAGTACTTC	CASSSRDTQETQYF	.	TRBV27	.	TRBJ2-5
TGTGCCAGCAGTTTATCGGCGCAGGACAACACATCCATGTTT	CASSLSAQDNTSMF	.	TRBV28	.	TRBJ1-4
TGTGCCAGCAGCGATTTAGGGCTGGGGTATGAGCAGTTCTTC	CASSDLGLGYEQFF	.	TRBV6-6	.	TRBJ2-1
TGTGCCAGCAGTCTACCAGCGGGAGGGCCACCTATAAGCACCGGGGAGCTGTTTTTT	CASSLPAGGPPISTGELFF	.	TRBV28	TRBD2	TRBJ2-2
TGTGCCAGCAGATGGACTAGCGGGAGCTCCTACGAGCAGTACTTC	CASRWTSGSSYEQYF	.	TRBV28	TRBD2	TRBJ2-7
TGTGCCAGCAGTCCCTTGAGGAGCGGGAGTGTAGATACGCAGTATTTT	CASSPLRSGSVDTQYF	.	TRBV28	TRBD2	TRBJ2-3
TGTGCCAGCAGCTTAGCAGGGTCCGGGAGGGGTTTCTACGAGCAGTACTTC	CASSLAGSGRGFYEQYF	.	TRBV7-9	TRBD2	TRBJ2-7